A single sample gave rise to the 16 T cell receptor beta chains below, sequenced in a study of cytomegalovirus exposure and HLA in healthy donors listed by TCRdb under 2017. Libraries were constructed by the immunoSEQ multiplex PCR assay. A mixture of 60 forward primers for TCR Vbeta segments and 13 reverse primers for TCR Jbeta segments was used in the multiplex PCR. What TCRdb holds here is the immuneACCESS table cut down to in-frame rearrangements. Part of the clones is not present; checked against another copy, under half of the missing clones reflect an unresolved V gene, and the others are unexplained. Within this sample are about 99,000 clones, with around four fifths of them counted one time only. The top ten clonotypes cover more than 1.5% of the sample. Sequenced input: PBMCs. The receptors originated from a woman in her forties in good health and CMV-seronegative.

This clone was seen a single time. This chain uses TRBV9 with TRBJ2-3; TRBD2 aligns across 7 bases. There are 17 residues in the CDR3. The J segment lost 4 bases and the V segment lost 0 bases, leaving 11 bases of the junction unmatched. The germline gives CDR1 SGDLS, CDR2 YYNGEE. The CDR3, as DNA: TGTGCCAGCAGCGTAGGGATAGGCGGGAGCAACCCAGATACGCAGTATTTT. As protein: CASSVGIGGSNPDTQYF.

Written as DNA, the CDR3 is TGTGCCAGCAGTTCGGGACTCCTATCCTACGAGCAGTACTTC. Amino acids: CASSSGLLSYEQYF. J is TRBJ2-7 and V is TRBV6-5; a weak D match, TRBD2 (6 bases). This CDR3 region has 14 residues. Per germline, CDR1 MNHEY and CDR2 SVGAGI. Between the trimmed V and J ends, which lost 4 bases and 1 base, there was a span of 11 bases.

This clone was recorded a few times. The rearrangement joins TRBV29-1 to TRBJ2-3, with 7 positions matching TRBD1. The CDR3 consists of 13 residues. The V gene's germline CDR1 is SQVTM and CDR2 ANQGSEA. The V and J ends lost 7 bases and 3 bases, in that order; junction bases with no gene match: 7. Written as DNA, the CDR3 is TGCAGCGCTCAAAGGGGGCGAACAGATACGCAGTATTTT. Translation gives CSAQRGRTDTQYF.

This chain uses TRBV11-3 with TRBJ2-2, with D possibly TRBD1 on 6 matching bases. V was pared by 5 bases and J by 7 bases, with 11 bases between. This CDR3 region has 13 residues. Looked up from germline, CDR1 is SGHNT and CDR2 is YENEEA. CDR3 sequence: CASSTGTIGELFF. The CDR3 DNA reads TGTGCCAGCAGCACAGGGACGATCGGGGAGCTGTTTTTT.

V usage is TRBV7-7 and J usage is TRBJ2-1; possible D gene TRBD2, 5 bases. There are 15 residues in the CDR3. Germline V gene data show CDR1 as SSHAT and CDR2 as FNYEAQ (reference sequence). CDR3 coding DNA: TGTGCTGGCAGCTTAGATGCGGGCTCCTACAATGAGCAGTTCTTC. As protein: CAGSLDAGSYNEQFF. Supplemented by reference TRBV7-7 and TRBJ2-1, the full variable domain reads GAGVSQSPRYKVTKRGQDVTLRCDPISSHATLYWYQQALGQGPEFLTYFNYEAQPDKSGLPSDRFSAERPEGSISTLTIQRTEQRDSAMYRCAGSLDAGSYNEQFFGPGTRLTVL.

The J gene is TRBJ2-5, the V gene TRBV5-1; D not certain. Trimming took 1 base from V and 4 from J, leaving 8 bases between them. The CDR3 covers 13 residues. CDR1 and CDR2 from the germline V gene are SGHRS and YFSETQ. For the CDR3, the DNA is TGCGCCAGCAGCTTGCAGGCTGGAGAGACCCAGTACTTC. It translates to CASSLQAGETQYF.

This chain joins TRBV5-1 and TRBJ2-7, with 9 bases fitting TRBD1. CDR1 and CDR2 (germline): SGHRS, YFSETQ. J lost 3 bases, V lost 2 bases, and 6 bases had no gene match. The CDR3 contains 15 residues. This CDR3 reads CASSLRQGENYEQYF. DNA for the CDR3: TGCGCCAGCAGCTTACGACAGGGGGAAAACTACGAGCAGTACTTC.

The chain has TRBV21-1 and TRBJ2-7; the table assigns TRBD1, which was not confirmed against the DNA. TRBV21-1 is a pseudogene locus. This CDR3 region has 15 residues. The CDR3 DNA follows: TGTGCCAGCAGCAAAGGGGCGGACAGGGCCTACGAGCAGTACTTC. It translates to CASSKGADRAYEQYF.

To note about this clone: Germline is not matched at one junction end, which may reflect a read error. V and J are TRBV28 and TRBJ1-2, with a weak D call TRBD1 (6 bases). Germline values: CDR1 MDHEN, CDR2 SYDVKM. This CDR3 contains 15 residues. CDR3 sequence: CASTSQGTVVGGHTF. CDR3 in DNA: TGTGCCAGCACAAGTCAGGGGACCGTCGTGGGTGGCCACACCTTC.

The V gene is TRBV5-1, the J gene TRBJ2-4; 11 nucleotides align to TRBD2. V dropped 1 base and J dropped 7; count of bases not matched to a gene: 4. The germline CDR1 and CDR2 sequences are SGHRS and YFSETQ. The CDR3 runs 15 residues. The CDR3 nucleotides are TGCGCCAGCAGCTTGAAACTAGCGGGAGAGAACATTCAGTACTTC. Residues: CASSLKLAGENIQYF.

A remark on this clone: The junction differs from germline at one of its ends, possibly a read error. This chain links TRBV7-9 with TRBJ1-2; unclear D gene. CDR3 size: 14 residues. Germline V gives CDR1 SEHNR, CDR2 FQNEAQ (reference sequence). The CDR3: CSSSFEGTNYGYTF. The CDR3, as DNA: TGTTCCAGCAGCTTTGAGGGAACCAACTATGGCTACACCTTC.

The chain joins TRBV7-2 to TRBJ2-1; 7 bases match TRBD2. J was trimmed by 8 bases and V by 1 base; bases with no gene match: 5. Germline V gene data show CDR1 as SGHTA and CDR2 as FQGNSA. The length of the CDR3 is 14 residues. CDR3 amino acids: CASSLEKGRDEQFF. The CDR3 nucleotides are TGTGCCAGCAGCTTAGAAAAGGGGAGGGATGAGCAGTTCTTC.

The rearrangement links TRBV5-1 to TRBJ2-6; a weak D match, TRBD1 (5 bases). The CDR3 sequence is 16 residues long. Germline CDR1 reads SGHRS; CDR2 reads YFSETQ. V was clipped by 3 bases and J by 0 bases, with 10 bases between them. The DNA for the CDR3 is TGCGCCAGCAGCTCACAGGTTTCCTCTGGGGCCAACGTCCTGACTTTC. Protein product: CASSSQVSSGANVLTF. The full variable domain, completed using reference TRBV5-1 and TRBJ2-6, is KAGVTQTPRYLIKTRGQQVTLSCSPISGHRSVSWYQQTPGQGLQFLFEYFSETQRNKGNFPGRFSGRQFSNSRSEMNVSTLELGDSALYLCASSSQVSSGANVLTFGAGSRLTVL.

The rearrangement joins TRBV18 to TRBJ1-2; the match to TRBD1 covers 8 bases. There are 13 residues in the CDR3. Germline V gives CDR1 KGHSH, CDR2 LQKENI. The V segment lost 3 bases and the J segment 13 bases; nucleotides outside the gene matches: 10. The CDR3 sequence is CASSPGQDRPGTF. For the CDR3, the DNA is TGTGCCAGCTCACCGGGACAGGATAGGCCTGGCACCTTC.

This rearrangement joins TRBV18 to TRBJ2-7; 10 nucleotides match TRBD2. CDR3 length: 15 residues. Trimming at V came to 6 bases and at J to 4 bases, leaving 9 bases not matched to a gene. Germline CDR1 is KGHSH and CDR2 is LQKENI. The CDR3 coding sequence is TGTGCCAGCTCCCTCCGGAGCGGGAGGGGGTACGAGCAGTACTTC. It specifies CASSLRSGRGYEQYF.

This clone was picked up one time. V usage is TRBV7-2 and J usage is TRBJ2-5, with D possibly being TRBD1 (5 bases). The J call may be wrong; the DNA end is better matched by TRBJ2-7. Germline loops: CDR1 SGHTA, CDR2 FQGNSA. The CDR3 length is 13 residues. The DNA for the CDR3 is TGTGCCAGCAGCTTCCAGACAGCCTACGAGCAGTACTTC. This translates into CASSFQTAYEQYF.